A selection of T cell receptor beta chains follows, all from one sample in a study of T cell repertoires in cytomegalovirus infection. These receptors have no identified antigens. TCRdb analysed the reads with MiXCR anew, one entry per CDR3 protein. The sample lists about 770,000 distinct CDR3 sequences; around 29% were seen once. The specimen was cultured CD8+ T cells from PBMCs, collected from culture after CMV antigen stimulation. These receptors were taken from a human donor in good health (CMV status not recorded). Some clones in this sample may be carry-over from other donors' samples. Both conserved end residues are part of each CDR3. The D gene is left open where the match is weak. Rows give clone size only sometimes, using once, few, many, or a class for an expanded clone.

D gene: TRBD1
clone size: NA
J gene: TRBJ2-5
V gene: TRBV7-6
CDR3 DNA: TGTGCCAGCAGCTTTGGACAGGGACACCTAAAAGAGACCCAGTACTTC
CDR3 protein: CASSFGQGHLKETQYF

D gene: NA
clone size: NA
J gene: TRBJ2-3
V gene: TRBV20-1
CDR3 DNA: TGCAGTCTCCGACTCACAGATACGCAGTATTTT
CDR3 protein: CSLRLTDTQYF

D gene: TRBD1
clone size: once
J gene: TRBJ1-5
V gene: TRBV5-4
CDR3 DNA: TGTGCCAGCAGCTTGGAGACAGGGAACCAACAGCCCCAGCATTTT
CDR3 protein: CASSLETGNQQPQHF

D gene: TRBD1
clone size: NA
J gene: TRBJ1-2
V gene: TRBV4-1
CDR3 DNA: TGCGCCAGCAGCCCGCAGGGGGTAGCTAACTATGGCTACACCTTC
CDR3 protein: CASSPQGVANYGYTF

D gene: TRBD1
clone size: NA
J gene: TRBJ2-2
V gene: TRBV6-6
CDR3 DNA: TGTGCCAGCAGTCTCCGGGGTGGGACAGTCAACACCGGGGAGCTGTTTTTT
CDR3 protein: CASSLRGGTVNTGELFF

D gene: NA
clone size: NA
J gene: TRBJ2-2
V gene: TRBV6-5
CDR3 DNA: TGTGCCAGCAGTTACTCAGGTGTCGGGGAGCTGTTTTTT
CDR3 protein: CASSYSGVGELFF

D gene: NA
clone size: NA
J gene: TRBJ1-1
V gene: TRBV15
CDR3 DNA: TGTGCCACCAGCAGAGAGAGGACAAGATTTGAAGCTTTCTTT
CDR3 protein: CATSRERTRFEAFF

D gene: NA
clone size: NA
J gene: TRBJ2-1
V gene: TRBV15
CDR3 DNA: TGTGCCACCAGGAATCAGGGAGGCGAGCAGTTCTTC
CDR3 protein: CATRNQGGEQFF

D gene: NA
clone size: NA
J gene: TRBJ2-1
V gene: TRBV7-9
CDR3 DNA: TGTGCCAGCAGCTTAGCGGGCCCCCTGGGGAATGAGCAGTTCTTC
CDR3 protein: CASSLAGPLGNEQFF

D gene: TRBD1
clone size: few
J gene: TRBJ1-5
V gene: TRBV7-2
CDR3 DNA: TGTGCCAGCAGCGCCCTGGGAGGGGGCGGCCAGCCCCAGCATTTT
CDR3 protein: CASSALGGGGQPQHF

D gene: NA
clone size: few
J gene: TRBJ2-5
V gene: TRBV19
CDR3 DNA: TGTGCCAGTAGTGAGGGACTCCCCTCCGAGACCCAGTACTTC
CDR3 protein: CASSEGLPSETQYF

D gene: NA
clone size: NA
J gene: TRBJ2-7
V gene: TRBV5-1
CDR3 DNA: TGCGCCAGCAGCCCGGAGACCCTTACCTACGAGCAGTACTTC
CDR3 protein: CASSPETLTYEQYF

D gene: NA
clone size: NA
J gene: TRBJ1-1
V gene: TRBV6-1
CDR3 DNA: TGTGCCAGCAGTTCCCCGGGGGACCTTGAAGCTTTCTTT
CDR3 protein: CASSSPGDLEAFF

D gene: NA
clone size: NA
J gene: TRBJ1-2
V gene: TRBV6-5
CDR3 DNA: TGTGCCAGCAGTTACTCCGATTCTTACTATGGCTACACCTTC
CDR3 protein: CASSYSDSYYGYTF

D gene: NA
clone size: few
J gene: TRBJ1-1
V gene: TRBV7-2
CDR3 DNA: TGTGCCAGCAGCTTAGTGGTCAGGGGCGGCTTAACTGAAGCTTTCTTT
CDR3 protein: CASSLVVRGGLTEAFF

D gene: NA
clone size: few
J gene: TRBJ2-1
V gene: TRBV4-1
CDR3 DNA: TGCGCCAGCAGCCAATCTATGGACAATGAGCAGTTCTTC
CDR3 protein: CASSQSMDNEQFF

D gene: NA
clone size: NA
J gene: TRBJ2-5
V gene: TRBV10-1
CDR3 DNA: TGCGCCAGCAGTGCAGTGGTAGGAGAGACCCAGTACTTC
CDR3 protein: CASSAVVGETQYF

D gene: NA
clone size: NA
J gene: TRBJ2-6
V gene: TRBV27
CDR3 DNA: TGTGCCAGCAGCCCCTCGCCAAGTCCCTCTGGGGCCAACGTCCTGACTTTC
CDR3 protein: CASSPSPSPSGANVLTF

D gene: NA
clone size: NA
J gene: TRBJ1-4
V gene: TRBV28
CDR3 DNA: TGTGCCAGCAGATCCCATCAGGTGCGGGAAAAACTGTTTTTT
CDR3 protein: CASRSHQVREKLFF

D gene: NA
clone size: NA
J gene: TRBJ2-1
V gene: TRBV3-1
CDR3 DNA: TGTGCCAGCAGCCTACAGGTCTGGAATGAGCAGTTCTTC
CDR3 protein: CASSLQVWNEQFF

D gene: NA
clone size: NA
J gene: TRBJ1-2
V gene: TRBV25-1
CDR3 DNA: TGTGCCAGCAGTGATTCCGGCTACACCTTC
CDR3 protein: CASSDSGYTF

D gene: TRBD2
clone size: many
J gene: TRBJ2-1
V gene: TRBV12-3/TRBV12-4
CDR3 DNA: TGTGCCAGCAGTTTACCGACTAGCGGGGCACGTGAGCAGTTCTTC
CDR3 protein: CASSLPTSGAREQFF

D gene: TRBD1
clone size: many
J gene: TRBJ2-1
V gene: TRBV11-1
CDR3 DNA: TGTGCCAGCAGCCATCGACAGGGGGCAGGCTACAATGAGCAGTTCTTC
CDR3 protein: CASSHRQGAGYNEQFF

D gene: NA
clone size: NA
J gene: TRBJ1-1
V gene: TRBV20-1
CDR3 DNA: TGCAGTGCTCACGTAGGCGGCACTGAAGCTTTCTTT
CDR3 protein: CSAHVGGTEAFF

D gene: NA
clone size: NA
J gene: TRBJ2-7
V gene: TRBV19
CDR3 DNA: TGTGCCAGTAGTGGTCGGGACACCCCCTACGAGCAGTACTTC
CDR3 protein: CASSGRDTPYEQYF

D gene: NA
clone size: NA
J gene: TRBJ1-1
V gene: TRBV6-2/TRBV6-3
CDR3 DNA: TGTGCCAGCAGACCACTACAGGTGATGAACACTGAAGCTTTCTTT
CDR3 protein: CASRPLQVMNTEAFF

D gene: NA
clone size: NA
J gene: TRBJ2-1
V gene: TRBV14
CDR3 DNA: TGTGCCAGCAGCCTAATGTCCCTAGGTAGGGGCTTCTTCGACAATGAGCAGTTCTTC
CDR3 protein: CASSLMSLGRGFFDNEQFF

D gene: NA
clone size: NA
J gene: TRBJ2-5
V gene: TRBV20-1
CDR3 DNA: TGCAGTGCTATGAGTCGTCCCAAGACAGACTTCCAAGAGACCCAGTACTTC
CDR3 protein: CSAMSRPKTDFQETQYF

D gene: NA
clone size: once
J gene: TRBJ1-2
V gene: TRBV7-9
CDR3 DNA: TGTGCCAGCAGCCCCTCGGGGGGGACTCCGGCTAACTATGGCTACACCTTC
CDR3 protein: CASSPSGGTPANYGYTF

D gene: NA
clone size: few
J gene: TRBJ1-2
V gene: TRBV24-1
CDR3 DNA: TGTGCCACCAGTGATTTCGGTCCTAATGGCTACACCTTC
CDR3 protein: CATSDFGPNGYTF

D gene: NA
clone size: NA
J gene: TRBJ2-1
V gene: TRBV7-9
CDR3 DNA: TGTGCCAGCAGCTTTTGGGGGCGCTCCTACAATGAGCAGTTCTTC
CDR3 protein: CASSFWGRSYNEQFF

D gene: TRBD1
clone size: NA
J gene: TRBJ1-6
V gene: TRBV28
CDR3 DNA: TGTGCCAGCCAGGGACAGTTCGGGTCACCCCTCCACTTT
CDR3 protein: CASQGQFGSPLHF

D gene: NA
clone size: NA
J gene: TRBJ1-2
V gene: TRBV6-5
CDR3 DNA: TGTGCCAGCAGTTATTCGCAGGGGCATATGGTAAACTATGGCTACCCCTTC
CDR3 protein: CASSYSQGHMVNYGYPF

D gene: NA
clone size: few
J gene: TRBJ1-2
V gene: TRBV5-1
CDR3 DNA: TGCGCCAGCAGCTTGACACTTTTGGACAGCTTGGATGGCTACACCTTC
CDR3 protein: CASSLTLLDSLDGYTF

D gene: NA
clone size: NA
J gene: TRBJ2-1
V gene: TRBV7-3
CDR3 DNA: TGTGCCAGCAGCTTAATTACCGCAAATCATGAGCAGTTCTTC
CDR3 protein: CASSLITANHEQFF

D gene: NA
clone size: few
J gene: TRBJ1-3
V gene: TRBV7-9
CDR3 DNA: TGTGCCAGCGGGGCCGTTAGCTCTGGAAACACCATATATTTT
CDR3 protein: CASGAVSSGNTIYF

D gene: NA
clone size: NA
J gene: TRBJ2-7
V gene: TRBV20-1
CDR3 DNA: TGCAGTGCTAGAGATCCGAGCGACGAGTACTACGAGCAGTACTTC
CDR3 protein: CSARDPSDEYYEQYF

D gene: NA
clone size: few
J gene: TRBJ1-1
V gene: TRBV29-1
CDR3 DNA: TGCAGCGTTGTGGGGGCGCGGGAAGAAGCTTTCTTT
CDR3 protein: CSVVGAREEAFF

D gene: TRBD1
clone size: NA
J gene: TRBJ2-1
V gene: TRBV7-9
CDR3 DNA: TGTGCCAGCAGCTTAATCGGACAGGGGGCTAACAATGAGCAGTTCTTC
CDR3 protein: CASSLIGQGANNEQFF

D gene: NA
clone size: NA
J gene: TRBJ1-4
V gene: TRBV4-1
CDR3 DNA: TGCGCCAGCAGCCAAGGTCAGGTTGCTACAGATGAAAAACTGTTTTTT
CDR3 protein: CASSQGQVATDEKLFF

D gene: NA
clone size: NA
J gene: TRBJ1-1
V gene: TRBV18
CDR3 DNA: TGTGCCAGCTCACTTCGCCCAGAAGAAGCTTTCTTT
CDR3 protein: CASSLRPEEAFF

D gene: NA
clone size: NA
J gene: TRBJ2-1
V gene: TRBV7-3
CDR3 DNA: TGTGCCAGCAGCCTCCCCGGAGGCAGCGAGCAGTTCTTC
CDR3 protein: CASSLPGGSEQFF

D gene: TRBD1
clone size: NA
J gene: TRBJ2-1
V gene: TRBV27
CDR3 DNA: TGTGCCAGCAGCCCAAGGGGGCGTCCCTACAATGAGCAGTTCTTC
CDR3 protein: CASSPRGRPYNEQFF

D gene: TRBD1
clone size: NA
J gene: TRBJ1-3
V gene: TRBV7-2
CDR3 DNA: TGTGCCAGCAGCCGGGGACAGGTGAACTCTGGAAACACCATATATTTT
CDR3 protein: CASSRGQVNSGNTIYF

D gene: TRBD2
clone size: NA
J gene: TRBJ2-3
V gene: TRBV6-5
CDR3 DNA: TGTGCCAGCAGTCCCTGGACTAGCGGGGGCACAGATACGCAGTATTTT
CDR3 protein: CASSPWTSGGTDTQYF

D gene: NA
clone size: many
J gene: TRBJ1-1
V gene: TRBV6-1
CDR3 DNA: TGTGCCAGCAGTCCAGGGAATGGTGCTGAAGCTTTCTTT
CDR3 protein: CASSPGNGAEAFF

D gene: NA
clone size: many
J gene: TRBJ1-1
V gene: TRBV6-1
CDR3 DNA: TGTGCCAGCAGTACCTCAGCCGGAGGCAGAATAGACACTGAAGCTTTCTTT
CDR3 protein: CASSTSAGGRIDTEAFF

D gene: TRBD2
clone size: NA
J gene: TRBJ2-5
V gene: TRBV10-3
CDR3 DNA: TGTGCCATCAGTGGGGCCCCGGGGGAAGCGGGGGAAGAGACCCAGTACTTC
CDR3 protein: CAISGAPGEAGEETQYF

D gene: NA
clone size: few
J gene: TRBJ1-5
V gene: TRBV6-2/TRBV6-3
CDR3 DNA: TGTGCCAGCAGTTACTACATCCATCAGCCCCAGCATTTT
CDR3 protein: CASSYYIHQPQHF

D gene: TRBD1
clone size: NA
J gene: TRBJ2-7
V gene: TRBV5-5
CDR3 DNA: TGTGCCAGCCACTGGAGACAGGGAGCCTACGAGCAGTACTTC
CDR3 protein: CASHWRQGAYEQYF

D gene: NA
clone size: NA
J gene: TRBJ2-6
V gene: TRBV9
CDR3 DNA: TGTGCCAGCAGCGTAGAGGCGAGCGGGGCCAACGTCCTGACTTTC
CDR3 protein: CASSVEASGANVLTF

D gene: NA
clone size: NA
J gene: TRBJ2-2
V gene: TRBV6-5
CDR3 DNA: TGTGCCAGCAGTTACTCTTGGGGGGCGAGCGGGGAGCTGTTTTTT
CDR3 protein: CASSYSWGASGELFF

D gene: TRBD2
clone size: NA
J gene: TRBJ2-3
V gene: TRBV7-6
CDR3 DNA: TGTGCCAGCAGCCCTTGGCTAGCGGGGACTAGCACAGATACGCAGTATTTT
CDR3 protein: CASSPWLAGTSTDTQYF

D gene: NA
clone size: NA
J gene: TRBJ2-5
V gene: TRBV19
CDR3 DNA: TGTGCCAGTAGTATGTACGGGGGGACAGAGGAAGAGACCCAGTACTTC
CDR3 protein: CASSMYGGTEEETQYF

D gene: TRBD1
clone size: few
J gene: TRBJ2-1
V gene: TRBV7-3
CDR3 DNA: TGTGCCAGCAGCTTAAAGGGGGCAGGGTACAATGAGCAGTTCTTC
CDR3 protein: CASSLKGAGYNEQFF

D gene: TRBD2
clone size: NA
J gene: TRBJ2-7
V gene: TRBV20-1
CDR3 DNA: TGCAGTGCTAGAGGACTAGCGTACGAGCAGTACTTC
CDR3 protein: CSARGLAYEQYF

D gene: NA
clone size: NA
J gene: TRBJ2-7
V gene: TRBV5-6
CDR3 DNA: TGTGCCAGCAGCCCTGGGGTGGGCCTCGACGAGCAGTACTTC
CDR3 protein: CASSPGVGLDEQYF

D gene: TRBD2
clone size: NA
J gene: TRBJ2-1
V gene: TRBV12-3/TRBV12-4
CDR3 DNA: TGTGCCAGCAGTTTTGCCCCTCCTACTAGCGGGGCTGGGAATGAGCAGTTCTTC
CDR3 protein: CASSFAPPTSGAGNEQFF

D gene: TRBD2
clone size: NA
J gene: TRBJ2-1
V gene: TRBV19
CDR3 DNA: TGTGCCAGTAGTCTAAGGACTAGTGTGGTGAGTGAGCAGTTCTTC
CDR3 protein: CASSLRTSVVSEQFF